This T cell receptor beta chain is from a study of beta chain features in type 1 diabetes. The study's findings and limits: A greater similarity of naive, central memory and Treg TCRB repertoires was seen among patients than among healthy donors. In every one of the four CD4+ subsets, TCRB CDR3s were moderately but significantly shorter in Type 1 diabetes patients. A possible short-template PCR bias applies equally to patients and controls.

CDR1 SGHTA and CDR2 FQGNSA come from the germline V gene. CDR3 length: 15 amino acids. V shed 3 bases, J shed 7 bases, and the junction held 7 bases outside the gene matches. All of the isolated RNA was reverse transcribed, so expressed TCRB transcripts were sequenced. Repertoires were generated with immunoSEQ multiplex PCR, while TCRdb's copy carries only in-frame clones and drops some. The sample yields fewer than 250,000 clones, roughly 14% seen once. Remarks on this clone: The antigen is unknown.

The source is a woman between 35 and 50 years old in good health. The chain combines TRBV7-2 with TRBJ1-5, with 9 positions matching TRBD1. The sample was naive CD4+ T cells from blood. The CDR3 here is CASSLGQGREQPQHF. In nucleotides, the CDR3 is TGTGCCAGCAGCTTGGGACAGGGAAGAGAACAGCCCCAGCATTTT.